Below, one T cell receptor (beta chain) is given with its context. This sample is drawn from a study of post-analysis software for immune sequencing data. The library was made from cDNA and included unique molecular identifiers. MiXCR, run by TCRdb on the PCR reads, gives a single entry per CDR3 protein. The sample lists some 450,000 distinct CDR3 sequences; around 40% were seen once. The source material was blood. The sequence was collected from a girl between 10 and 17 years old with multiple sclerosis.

CDR3: CASSLVGAGTGKTYEQYF. DNA for the CDR3: TGTGCCAGCAGCTTAGTCGGAGCGGGGACAGGGAAAACCTACGAGCAGTACTTC. The gene calls are TRBV11-2 and TRBJ2-5, with 9 bases identical to TRBD1. TRBJ2-7 matches the DNA end more closely, so the J call is doubtful. Germline assignment: CDR1 SGHAT and CDR2 FQNNGV. The CDR3 sequence is 18 residues long.